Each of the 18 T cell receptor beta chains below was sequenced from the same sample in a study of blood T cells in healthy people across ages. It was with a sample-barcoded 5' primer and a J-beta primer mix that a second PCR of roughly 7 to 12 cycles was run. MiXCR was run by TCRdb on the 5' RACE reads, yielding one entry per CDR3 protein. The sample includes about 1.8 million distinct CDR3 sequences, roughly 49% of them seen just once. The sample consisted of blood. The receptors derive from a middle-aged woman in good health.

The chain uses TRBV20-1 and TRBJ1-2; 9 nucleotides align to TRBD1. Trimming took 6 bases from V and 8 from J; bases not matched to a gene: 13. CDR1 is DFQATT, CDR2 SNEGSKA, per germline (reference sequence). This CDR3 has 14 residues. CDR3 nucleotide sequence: TGCAGTGCCGATAGACAGGGGGGCGTCGGGGGCTACACCTTC. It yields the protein CSADRQGGVGGYTF.

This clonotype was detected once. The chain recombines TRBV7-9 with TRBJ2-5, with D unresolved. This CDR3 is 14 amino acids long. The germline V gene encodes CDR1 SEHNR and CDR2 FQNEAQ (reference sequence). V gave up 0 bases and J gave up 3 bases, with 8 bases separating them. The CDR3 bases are TGTGCCAGCAGCTTAGCGCTATCCGAAGAGACCCAGTACTTC. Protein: CASSLALSEETQYF.

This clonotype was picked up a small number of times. Here the CDR3 reads CASSQGLEPPRGTQYF. Written as DNA, the CDR3 is TGCGCCAGCAGCCAAGGGTTGGAGCCACCTAGGGGCACCCAGTACTTC. The chain joins TRBV4-1 to TRBJ2-5; D may be TRBD1 (5 bases). There are 16 residues in the CDR3. Germline-derived CDR1 and CDR2 are MGHRA and YSYEKL. The V end was cut by 1 base, the J end by 8 bases, with 20 bases between.

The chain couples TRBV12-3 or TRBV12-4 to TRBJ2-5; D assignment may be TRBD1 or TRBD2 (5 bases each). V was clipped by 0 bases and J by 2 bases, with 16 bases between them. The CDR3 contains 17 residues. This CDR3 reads CASSLASFWGSQETQYF. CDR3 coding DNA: TGTGCCAGCAGTTTAGCGTCGTTCTGGGGGAGTCAAGAGACCCAGTACTTC.

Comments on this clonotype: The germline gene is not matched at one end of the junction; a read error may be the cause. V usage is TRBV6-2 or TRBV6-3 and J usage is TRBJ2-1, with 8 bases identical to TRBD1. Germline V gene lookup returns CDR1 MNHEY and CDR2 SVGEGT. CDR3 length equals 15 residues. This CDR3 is CVSSGGTGAYNEQFF. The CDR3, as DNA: TGTGTCAGCAGTGGAGGGACAGGAGCCTACAATGAGCAGTTCTTC.

The CDR3 DNA reads as TGCGCCAGCAGCTTGGGGACTACTTTAGGGGACAATGAGCAGTTCTTC. It translates to CASSLGTTLGDNEQFF. The V call is TRBV5-1, the J call TRBJ2-1; D may be TRBD2 (6 bases). The CDR3 runs to 16 residues. V lost 0 bases and J 5 bases, leaving 15 bases between the germline ends. Germline V lookup: CDR1 SGHRS, CDR2 YFSETQ.

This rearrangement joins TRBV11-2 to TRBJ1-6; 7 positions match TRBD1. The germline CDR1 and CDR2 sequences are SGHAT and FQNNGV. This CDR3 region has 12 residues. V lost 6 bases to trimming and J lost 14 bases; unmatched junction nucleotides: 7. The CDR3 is CASRHRQGTLHF. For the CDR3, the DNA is TGTGCCAGCAGGCATCGACAGGGAACCCTCCACTTT.

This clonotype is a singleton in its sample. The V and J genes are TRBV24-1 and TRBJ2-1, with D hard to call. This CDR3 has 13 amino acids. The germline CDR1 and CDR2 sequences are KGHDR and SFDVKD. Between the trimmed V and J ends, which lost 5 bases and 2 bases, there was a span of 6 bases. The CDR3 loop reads CATSGPPYNEQFF. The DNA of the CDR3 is TGTGCCACCAGTGGTCCCCCCTACAATGAGCAGTTCTTC.

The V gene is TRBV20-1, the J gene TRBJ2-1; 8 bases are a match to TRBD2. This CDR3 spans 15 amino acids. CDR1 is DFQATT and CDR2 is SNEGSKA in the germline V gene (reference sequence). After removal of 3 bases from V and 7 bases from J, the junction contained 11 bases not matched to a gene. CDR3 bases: TGCAGTGCTAGTTCGGGGGGGGCCGCCTCAAATGAGCAGTTCTTC. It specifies CSASSGGAASNEQFF.

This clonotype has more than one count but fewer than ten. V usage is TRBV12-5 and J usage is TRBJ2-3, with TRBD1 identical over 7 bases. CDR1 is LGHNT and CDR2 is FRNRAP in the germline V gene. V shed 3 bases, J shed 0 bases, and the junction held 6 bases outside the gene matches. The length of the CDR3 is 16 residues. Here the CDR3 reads CASGFSAGGSTDTQYF. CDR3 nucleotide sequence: TGTGCTAGTGGTTTCTCCGCAGGGGGAAGCACAGATACGCAGTATTTT.

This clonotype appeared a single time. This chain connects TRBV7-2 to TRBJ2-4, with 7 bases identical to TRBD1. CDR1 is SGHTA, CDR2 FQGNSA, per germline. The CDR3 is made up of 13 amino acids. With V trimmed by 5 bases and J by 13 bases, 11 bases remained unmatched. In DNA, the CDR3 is TGTGCCAGCAGCCTATACTCCGGGACAGAGCAGTACTTC. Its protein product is CASSLYSGTEQYF.

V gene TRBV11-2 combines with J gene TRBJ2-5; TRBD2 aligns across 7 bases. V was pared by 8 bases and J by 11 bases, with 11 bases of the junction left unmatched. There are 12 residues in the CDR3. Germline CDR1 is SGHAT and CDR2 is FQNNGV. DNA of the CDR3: TGTGCCAGCCGGGACTACTCCTACGGGCAGTACTTC. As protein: CASRDYSYGQYF.

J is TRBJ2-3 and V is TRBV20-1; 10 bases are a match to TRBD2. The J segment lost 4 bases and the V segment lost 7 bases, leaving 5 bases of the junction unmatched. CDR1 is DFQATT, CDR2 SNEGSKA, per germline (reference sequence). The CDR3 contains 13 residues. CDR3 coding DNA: TGCAGTGTCAAGCGGGGGGGCCCAGATACGCAGTATTTT. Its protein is CSVKRGGPDTQYF.

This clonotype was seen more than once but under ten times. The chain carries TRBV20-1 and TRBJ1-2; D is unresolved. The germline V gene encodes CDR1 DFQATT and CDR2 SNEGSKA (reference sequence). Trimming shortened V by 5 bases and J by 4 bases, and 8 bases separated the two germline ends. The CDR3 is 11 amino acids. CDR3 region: CSAPRTYGYTF. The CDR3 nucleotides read TGCAGTGCTCCCCGTACCTATGGCTACACCTTC.

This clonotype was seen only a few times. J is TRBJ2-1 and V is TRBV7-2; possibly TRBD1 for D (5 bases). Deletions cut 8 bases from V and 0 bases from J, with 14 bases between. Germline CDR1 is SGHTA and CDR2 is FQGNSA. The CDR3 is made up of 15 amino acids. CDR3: CASGADTSSYNEQFF. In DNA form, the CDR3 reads TGTGCCAGCGGGGCGGACACGAGCTCCTACAATGAGCAGTTCTTC. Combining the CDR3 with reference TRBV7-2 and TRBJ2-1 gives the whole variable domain GAGVSQSPSNKVTEKGKDVELRCDPISGHTALYWYRQSLGQGLEFLIYFQGNSAPDKSGLPSDRFSAERTGGSVSTLTIQRTQQEDSAVYLCASGADTSSYNEQFFGPGTRLTVL.

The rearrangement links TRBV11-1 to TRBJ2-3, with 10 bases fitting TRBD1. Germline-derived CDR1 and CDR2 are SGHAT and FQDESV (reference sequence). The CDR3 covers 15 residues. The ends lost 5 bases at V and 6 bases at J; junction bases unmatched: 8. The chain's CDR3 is CASSRRGQGGDTQYF. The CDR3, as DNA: TGTGCCAGCAGCCGGCGCGGACAGGGGGGGGATACGCAGTATTTT.

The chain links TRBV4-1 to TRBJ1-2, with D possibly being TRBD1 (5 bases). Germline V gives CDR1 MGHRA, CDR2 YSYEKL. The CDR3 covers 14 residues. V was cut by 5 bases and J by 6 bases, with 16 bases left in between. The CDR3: CASSSWGGTDGYTF. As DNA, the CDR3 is TGCGCCAGCAGCTCCTGGGGAGGGACTGATGGCTACACCTTC.

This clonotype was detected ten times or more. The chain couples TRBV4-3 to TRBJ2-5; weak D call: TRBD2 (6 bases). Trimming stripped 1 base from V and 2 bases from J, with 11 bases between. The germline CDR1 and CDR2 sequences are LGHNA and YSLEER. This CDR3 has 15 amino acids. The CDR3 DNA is TGCGCCAGCAGCCAAGGGAGGGCACTTCAAGAGACCCAGTACTTC. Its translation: CASSQGRALQETQYF.